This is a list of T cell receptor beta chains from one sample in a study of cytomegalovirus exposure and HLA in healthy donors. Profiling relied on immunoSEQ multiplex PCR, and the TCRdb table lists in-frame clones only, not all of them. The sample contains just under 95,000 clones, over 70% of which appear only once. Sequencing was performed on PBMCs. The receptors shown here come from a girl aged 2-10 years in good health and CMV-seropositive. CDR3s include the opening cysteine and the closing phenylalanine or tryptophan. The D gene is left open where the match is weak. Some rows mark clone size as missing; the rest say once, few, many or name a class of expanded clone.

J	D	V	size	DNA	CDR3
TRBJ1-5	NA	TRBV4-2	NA	TGTGCCAGCAGCCCGGGACACTCGAGCAATCAGCCCCAGCATTTT	CASSPGHSSNQPQHF
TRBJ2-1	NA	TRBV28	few	TGTGCCAGCCACCCCTGGGGGACTCTCAATGAGCAGTTCTTC	CASHPWGTLNEQFF
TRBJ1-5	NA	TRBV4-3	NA	TGCGCCAGCAGCCAAGTCGCAGGCGGCAATCAGCCCCAGCATTTT	CASSQVAGGNQPQHF
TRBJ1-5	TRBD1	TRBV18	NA	TGTGCCAGCTCACCAGGGGTGGGACAGCATAGCAATCAGCCCCAGCATTTT	CASSPGVGQHSNQPQHF
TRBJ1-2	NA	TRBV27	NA	TGTGCCAGTAAACAACAGGGTTGGGACTATGGCTACACCTTC	CASKQQGWDYGYTF
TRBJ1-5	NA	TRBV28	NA	TGTGCCAGCAGTTTAAATTCCAGAAGCAATCAGCCCCAGCATTTT	CASSLNSRSNQPQHF
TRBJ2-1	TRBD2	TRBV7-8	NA	TGTGCCAGCAGCCCTGGGACTAGCGGGATTAAAGAGCAGTTCTTC	CASSPGTSGIKEQFF
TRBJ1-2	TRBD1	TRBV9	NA	TGTGCCAGCAGCCAGGGGGGCGCCTATGGCTACACCTTC	CASSQGGAYGYTF
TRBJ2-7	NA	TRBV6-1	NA	TGTGCCAGCAGTGAACAGGGCATCCCTAACGAGCAGTACTTC	CASSEQGIPNEQYF
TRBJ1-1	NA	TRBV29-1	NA	TGCAGCACGGACGGGAGGAACACTGAAGCTTTCTTT	CSTDGRNTEAFF
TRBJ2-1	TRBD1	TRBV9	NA	TGTGCCAGCAGCGCTTTCGGGACAGGGGTAACTAATGAGCAGTTCTTC	CASSAFGTGVTNEQFF
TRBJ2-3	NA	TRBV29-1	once	TGCAGCGTTGTGACAGACAGCACAGATACGCAGTATTTT	CSVVTDSTDTQYF
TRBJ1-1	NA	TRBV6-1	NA	TGTGCCAGCAGGGGAGGCACTGAAGCTTTCTTT	CASRGGTEAFF
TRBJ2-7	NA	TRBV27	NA	TGTGCCAGCAGCCCCAACACAGGCCTCGGGGAGCAGTACTTC	CASSPNTGLGEQYF